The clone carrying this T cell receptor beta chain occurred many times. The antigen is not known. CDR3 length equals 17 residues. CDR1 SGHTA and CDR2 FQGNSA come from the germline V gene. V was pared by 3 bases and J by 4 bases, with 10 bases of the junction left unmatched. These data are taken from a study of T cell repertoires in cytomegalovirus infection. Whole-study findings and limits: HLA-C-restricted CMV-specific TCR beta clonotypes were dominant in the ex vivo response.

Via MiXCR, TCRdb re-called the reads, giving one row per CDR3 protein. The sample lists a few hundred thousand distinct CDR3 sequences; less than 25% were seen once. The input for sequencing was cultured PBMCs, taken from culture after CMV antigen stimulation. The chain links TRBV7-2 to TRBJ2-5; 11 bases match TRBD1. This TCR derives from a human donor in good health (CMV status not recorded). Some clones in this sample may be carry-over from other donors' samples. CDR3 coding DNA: TGTGCCAGCAGCTTCCGCACGGACAGGGGGCGTCGAGAGACCCAGTACTTC. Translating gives CASSFRTDRGRRETQYF.